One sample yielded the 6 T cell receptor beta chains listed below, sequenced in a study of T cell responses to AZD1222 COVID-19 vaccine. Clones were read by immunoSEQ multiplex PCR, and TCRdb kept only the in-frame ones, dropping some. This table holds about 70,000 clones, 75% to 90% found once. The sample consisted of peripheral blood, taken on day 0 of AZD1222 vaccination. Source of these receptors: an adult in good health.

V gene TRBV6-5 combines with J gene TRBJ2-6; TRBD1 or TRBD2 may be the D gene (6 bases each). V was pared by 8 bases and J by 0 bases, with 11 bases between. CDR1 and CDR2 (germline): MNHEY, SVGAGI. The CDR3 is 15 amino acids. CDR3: CASAGHSSGANVLTF. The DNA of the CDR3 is TGTGCCAGCGCGGGACATAGCTCTGGGGCCAACGTCCTGACTTTC.

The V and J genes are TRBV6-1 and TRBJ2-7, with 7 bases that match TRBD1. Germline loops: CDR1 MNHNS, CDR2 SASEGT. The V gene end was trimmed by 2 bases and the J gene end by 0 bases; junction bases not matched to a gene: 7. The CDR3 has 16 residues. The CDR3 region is CASSEWARDSSYEQYF. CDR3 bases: TGTGCCAGCAGTGAATGGGCACGGGACAGCTCCTACGAGCAGTACTTC.

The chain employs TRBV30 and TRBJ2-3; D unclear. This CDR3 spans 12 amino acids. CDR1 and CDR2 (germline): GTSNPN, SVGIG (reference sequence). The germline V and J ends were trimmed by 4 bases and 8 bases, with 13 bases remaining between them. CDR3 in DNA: TGTGCCTGGAACCCGATAGCAGCTACGCAGTATTTT. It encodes CAWNPIAATQYF. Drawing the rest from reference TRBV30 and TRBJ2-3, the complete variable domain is SQTIHQWPATLVQPVGSPLSLECTVEGTSNPNLYWYRQAAGRGLQLLFYSVGIGQISSEVPQNLSASRPQDRQFILSSKKLLLSDSGFYLCAWNPIAATQYFGPGTRLTVL.

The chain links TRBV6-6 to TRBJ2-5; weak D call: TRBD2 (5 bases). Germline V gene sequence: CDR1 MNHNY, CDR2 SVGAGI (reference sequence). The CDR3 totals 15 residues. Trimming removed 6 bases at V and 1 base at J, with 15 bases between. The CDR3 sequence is CASSLRSGLQETQYF. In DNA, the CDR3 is TGTGCCAGCAGCCTACGGAGCGGCCTCCAAGAGACCCAGTACTTC.

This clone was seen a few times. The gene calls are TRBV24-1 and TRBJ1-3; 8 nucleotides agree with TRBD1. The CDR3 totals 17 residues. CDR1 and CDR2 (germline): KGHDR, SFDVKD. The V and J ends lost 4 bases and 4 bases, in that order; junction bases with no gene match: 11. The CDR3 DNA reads TGTGCCACCAGTGACCCACGACAGGGGAAATCAGGAAACACCATATATTTT. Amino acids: CATSDPRQGKSGNTIYF.

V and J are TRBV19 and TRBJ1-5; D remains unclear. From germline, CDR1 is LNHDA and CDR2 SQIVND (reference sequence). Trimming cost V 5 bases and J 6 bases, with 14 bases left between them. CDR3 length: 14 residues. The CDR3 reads CASSPMGVVQPQHF. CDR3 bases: TGTGCCAGTAGTCCAATGGGCGTGGTTCAGCCCCAGCATTTT.